These 9 T cell receptor beta chains originate from one sample sequenced in a study of vaccination effects on CD4 cells after COVID-19. Using viral peptide pools, the ViraFEST assay grew out antigen-specific CD4+ T cells prior to sequencing. It was after approximately 11 days of culture that CD4+ T cells were isolated. According to the study, vaccine recipients showed no prior SARS-CoV-2 infection and negative nucleocapsid antibodies. Their antigen targets remain unknown. The repertoire was sequenced with immunoSEQ multiplex PCR; TCRdb's copy has only in-frame clones and lacks some. The sample shows some 70,000 clones, roughly 80% of them seen only once. Sequenced material: CD4+ T cells from PBMCs cultured with SARS-CoV-2 spike peptides, taken before COVID-19 vaccination. Every receptor here comes from a human donor who received a COVID-19 vaccine.

The gene calls are TRBV19 and TRBJ1-5; 9 bases agree with TRBD1. The CDR3 has 18 amino acids. The V and J ends lost 5 bases and 7 bases, in that order; junction bases with no gene match: 18. CDR1 LNHDA and CDR2 SQIVND come from the germline V gene (reference sequence). CDR3 loop: CASSSGTGHETMRQPQHF. The CDR3 DNA sequence: TGTGCCAGTAGTTCCGGGACAGGGCACGAAACGATGCGGCAGCCCCAGCATTTT.

The CDR3 DNA reads TGTGCCAGCAGTGAAGGGGTAGCGGGGGGCGAGCAGTACGTC. Amino acid sequence: CASSEGVAGGEQYV. The rearrangement uses TRBV2 and TRBJ2-7; 10 nucleotides line up with TRBD2. CDR1 is SNHLY, CDR2 FYNNEI, per germline. This CDR3 has 14 residues. V trimming: 1 base; J trimming: 6 bases; junction bases outside the gene matches: 3.

This chain uses TRBV6-1 with TRBJ1-3, with no clear D. The CDR3 is 14 amino acids. In germline, CDR1 is MNHNS, CDR2 SASEGT. Trimming removed 2 bases at V and 0 bases at J, with 5 bases between. The CDR3 loop reads CASSEPASGNTIYF. The CDR3 region has the DNA TGTGCCAGCAGTGAACCGGCCTCTGGAAACACCATATATTTT.

The chain carries TRBV4-1 and TRBJ1-5; D is unresolved. Trimming took off 1 base at V and 3 bases at J, with 10 bases between the two ends. Germline V gene sequence: CDR1 MGHRA, CDR2 YSYEKL. The CDR3 is made up of 15 amino acids. The CDR3 DNA reads as TGCGCCAGCAGCCAAGTAACACCCAACAATCAGCCCCAGCATTTT. This encodes CASSQVTPNNQPQHF.

This clone was counted a single time. The chain carries TRBV3-1 (or the pseudogene TRBV3-2) and TRBJ2-5, with D possibly being TRBD1 (6 bases). The CDR3 has 13 residues. In germline, CDR1 is LGHDT, CDR2 YNNKEL (reference sequence). V shed 6 bases and J shed 5 bases, with 13 bases lying between them. The CDR3 DNA sequence: TGTGCCAGCAGTCGACAGGTCCGGGAGACCCAGTACTTC. Its translation: CASSRQVRETQYF.

The chain links TRBV6-4 to TRBJ1-2; tentative D call: TRBD1 (6 bases). Germline CDR1 is MRHNA and CDR2 is SNTAGT. The CDR3 totals 15 residues. Trimming took 8 bases from V and 7 from J, leaving 23 bases between them. The CDR3 nucleotides read TGTGCCAGCTGGGGGCTGATTATCGCAACGGTTGGCTACACCTTC. As protein: CASWGLIIATVGYTF.

The genes are TRBV24-1 and TRBJ2-2; TRBD2 might be the D (6 bases). V was clipped by 11 bases and J by 4 bases, with 16 bases between them. The CDR3 covers 14 residues. CDR1 KGHDR and CDR2 SFDVKD come from the germline V gene. The CDR3 region has the DNA TGTGCCAGTGTCCGGGACTCTAGCACCGGGGAGCTGTTTTTT. Amino acid sequence: CASVRDSSTGELFF.

The chain has TRBV6-7 and TRBJ2-3, with D hard to call. TRBV6-7 is sorted into the ORF group, with uncertain function. The ends were cut back, 7 bases at V and 1 base at J, with 12 bases in the middle. The CDR3 contains 14 residues. This chain's CDR3 is CASTTCNGTDTQYF. The CDR3 coding sequence is TGTGCCAGCACGACTTGTAACGGCACAGATACGCAGTATTTT.

The rearrangement uses TRBV3-1 (or the pseudogene TRBV3-2) and TRBJ2-1, with D tentatively TRBD1 or TRBD2 (5 bases each). The length of the CDR3 is 19 residues. Looked up from germline, CDR1 is LGHDT and CDR2 is YNNKEL (reference sequence). The ends were cut back, 4 bases at V and 0 bases at J, with 22 bases in the middle. The CDR3 loop is CASSPRGEGQTISYNEQFF. CDR3 in DNA: TGTGCCAGCAGCCCTAGGGGAGAAGGGCAGACTATCTCCTACAATGAGCAGTTCTTC.